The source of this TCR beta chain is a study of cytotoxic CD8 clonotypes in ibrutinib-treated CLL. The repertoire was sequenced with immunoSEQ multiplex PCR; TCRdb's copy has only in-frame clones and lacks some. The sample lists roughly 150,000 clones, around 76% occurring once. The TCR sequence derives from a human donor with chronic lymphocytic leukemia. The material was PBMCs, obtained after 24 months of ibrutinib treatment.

CDR3 bases: TGTGCCAGCAGTTACGCGGACAGGGACTCACCCCTCCACTTT. Translated, it gives CASSYADRDSPLHF. J is TRBJ1-6 and V is TRBV6-6; 8 bases align to TRBD1. V gave up 2 bases and J gave up 10 bases; unmatched junction bases: 4. In germline, CDR1 is MNHNY, CDR2 SVGAGI (reference sequence). The CDR3 has 14 residues.